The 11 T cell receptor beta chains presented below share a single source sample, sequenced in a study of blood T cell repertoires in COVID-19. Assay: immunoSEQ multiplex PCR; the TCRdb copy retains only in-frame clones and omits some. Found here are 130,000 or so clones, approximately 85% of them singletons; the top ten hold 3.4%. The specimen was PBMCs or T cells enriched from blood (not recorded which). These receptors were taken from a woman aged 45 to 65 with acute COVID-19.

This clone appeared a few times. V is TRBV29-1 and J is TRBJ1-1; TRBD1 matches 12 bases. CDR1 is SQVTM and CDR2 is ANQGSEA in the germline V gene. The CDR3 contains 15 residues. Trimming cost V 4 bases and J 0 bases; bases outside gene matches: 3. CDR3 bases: TGCAGCGTTGCCGGGACAGGGGGCTTGAACACTGAAGCTTTCTTT. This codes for CSVAGTGGLNTEAFF.

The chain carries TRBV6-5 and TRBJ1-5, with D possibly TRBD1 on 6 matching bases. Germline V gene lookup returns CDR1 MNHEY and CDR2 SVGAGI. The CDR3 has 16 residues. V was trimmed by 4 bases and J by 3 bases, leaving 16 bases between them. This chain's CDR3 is CASSCQSGALNQPQHF. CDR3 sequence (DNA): TGTGCCAGCAGTTGCCAGTCAGGGGCCCTCAATCAGCCCCAGCATTTT.

Here the CDR3 DNA reads TGCGCCAGCAGCTTGGGGCAGGGGCGAGCTCTCTATGGCTACACCTTC. Translating it yields CASSLGQGRALYGYTF. The V and J genes are TRBV5-1 and TRBJ1-2, with a possible D match to TRBD1 (6 bases). CDR1 is SGHRS, CDR2 YFSETQ, per germline. This CDR3 region has 16 residues. V dropped 0 bases and J dropped 4 bases, with 16 bases sitting between them.

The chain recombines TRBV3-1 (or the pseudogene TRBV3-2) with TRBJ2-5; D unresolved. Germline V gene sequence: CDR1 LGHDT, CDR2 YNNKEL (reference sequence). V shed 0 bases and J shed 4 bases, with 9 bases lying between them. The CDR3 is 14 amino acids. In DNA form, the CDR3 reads TGTGCCAGCAGCCAAGATGCCGCTAGAGAGACCCAGTACTTC. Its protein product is CASSQDAARETQYF.

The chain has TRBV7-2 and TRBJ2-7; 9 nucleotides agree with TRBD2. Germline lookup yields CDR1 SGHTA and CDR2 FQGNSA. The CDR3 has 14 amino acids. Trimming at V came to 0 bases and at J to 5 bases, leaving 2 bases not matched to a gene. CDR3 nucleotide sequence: TGTGCCAGCAGCTTAGCGGGACTAGCAGACGAGCAGTACTTC. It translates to CASSLAGLADEQYF. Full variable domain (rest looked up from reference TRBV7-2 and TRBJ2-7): GAGVSQSPSNKVTEKGKDVELRCDPISGHTALYWYRQSLGQGLEFLIYFQGNSAPDKSGLPSDRFSAERTGGSVSTLTIQRTQQEDSAVYLCASSLAGLADEQYFGPGTRLTVT.

The CDR3 loop reads CASSPTRNPVSEQYF. CDR3 nucleotide sequence: TGTGCCAGCAGCCCAACGCGGAACCCGGTTTCCGAGCAGTACTTC. The gene calls are TRBV11-3 and TRBJ2-7, with D unresolved. Germline CDR1 SGHNT, CDR2 YENEEA. The CDR3 runs 15 residues. The V end lost 5 bases, the J end lost 6 bases, and 20 bases lay between the germline ends. The variable domain in full, with the rest retrieved from reference TRBV11-3 and TRBJ2-7, is EAGVVQSPRYKIIEKKQPVAFWCNPISGHNTLYWYLQNLGQGPELLIRYENEEAVDDSQLPKDRFSAERLKGVDSTLKIQPAELGDSAVYLCASSPTRNPVSEQYFGPGTRLTVT.

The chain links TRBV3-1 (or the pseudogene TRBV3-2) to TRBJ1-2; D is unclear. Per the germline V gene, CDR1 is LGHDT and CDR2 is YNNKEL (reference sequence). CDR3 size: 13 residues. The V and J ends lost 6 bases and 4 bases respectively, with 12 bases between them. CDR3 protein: CASRDRGGYGYTF. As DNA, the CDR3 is TGTGCCAGCAGGGACCGCGGAGGCTATGGCTACACCTTC.

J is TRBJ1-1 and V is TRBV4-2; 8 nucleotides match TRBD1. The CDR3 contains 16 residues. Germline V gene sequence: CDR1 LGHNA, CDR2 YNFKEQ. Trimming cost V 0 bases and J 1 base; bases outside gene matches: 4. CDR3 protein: CASSQDRGRGNTEAFF. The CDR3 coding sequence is TGTGCCAGCAGCCAAGACAGGGGGCGCGGGAACACTGAAGCTTTCTTT.

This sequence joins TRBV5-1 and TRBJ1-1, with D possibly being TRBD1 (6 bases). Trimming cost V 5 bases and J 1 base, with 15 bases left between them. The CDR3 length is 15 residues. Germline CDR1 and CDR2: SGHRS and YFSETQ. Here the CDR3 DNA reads TGCGCCAGCAGGATAGGGGGTACGGGGAACACTGAAGCTTTCTTT. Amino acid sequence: CASRIGGTGNTEAFF.

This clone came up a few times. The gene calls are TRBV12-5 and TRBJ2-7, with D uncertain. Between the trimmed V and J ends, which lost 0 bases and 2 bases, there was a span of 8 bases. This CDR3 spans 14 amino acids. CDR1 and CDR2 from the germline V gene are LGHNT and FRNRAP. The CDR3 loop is CASGLVTPPYEQYF. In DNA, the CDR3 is TGTGCTAGTGGTTTGGTAACACCGCCCTACGAGCAGTACTTC.

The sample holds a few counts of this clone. The CDR3 protein is CASSFRGGAEAFF. The CDR3 region has the DNA TGCGCCAGCAGCTTTAGGGGGGGTGCCGAAGCTTTCTTT. The rearrangement joins TRBV5-1 to TRBJ1-1; possible D gene TRBD1, 6 bases. V lost 2 bases, J lost 8 bases, and 13 bases lay in between. CDR3 size: 13 residues. Germline loops: CDR1 SGHRS, CDR2 YFSETQ.